Described below is a single T cell receptor beta chain sequence and its context. Its antigen remains unknown. The method was immunoSEQ multiplex PCR; TCRdb's version includes in-frame clones alone and lacks a portion of them. The data contain more than 2 million clones, 95% of them seen just once; the ten biggest clones take up 0.1% to 0.15%. The germline V gene encodes CDR1 SNHLY and CDR2 FYNNEI. This CDR3 is 14 amino acids long. The ends lost 6 bases at V and 9 bases at J; junction bases unmatched: 9. The data originate from a study of shared clonotypes between healthy human individuals. Study-level points and caveats: The generation probabilities recorded for non-shared clonotypes fell below those of clonotypes shared by all four donors.

Sequencing input: naive CD4+ T cells sorted from blood. Subset meaning: CD45RA+ positively selected. The sequence derives from a man aged 18 to 29 in good health. The gene calls are TRBV2 and TRBJ2-1, with TRBD2 identical over 9 bases. CDR3 residues: CASSTGLAYGEQFF. DNA of the CDR3: TGTGCCAGCAGCACCGGACTAGCGTATGGTGAGCAGTTCTTC.